This is a list of T cell receptor beta chains from one sample in a study of T cell changes during pregnancy in multiple sclerosis. Repertoires were generated with immunoSEQ multiplex PCR, while TCRdb's copy carries only in-frame clones and drops some. The repertoire consists of under 90,000 clones, with about 90% occurring once and the leading ten covering 1.2% to 1.5%. The sample in question was peripheral blood, obtained in the second trimester of pregnancy. The receptor set was obtained from a female donor in good health, enrolled as a control in a pregnancy study. The CDR3 runs from the conserved cysteine through the conserved F or W.

TRBJ1-1	TRBV10-1	CASYRGGRGTEAFF
TRBJ2-1	TRBV28	CASKVSSGSSYNEQFF
TRBJ1-2	TRBV7-8	CASSYPGSYGYTF
TRBJ2-7	TRBV2	CASSGTSGTTGEQYF
TRBJ2-3	TRBV10-3	CAIRGLGPSDTQYF
TRBJ2-7	TRBV19	CASSIGGNYEQYF
TRBJ1-2	TRBV6-5	CASSYGLRGYGYTF
TRBJ1-2	TRBV5-6	CASSLSQGRISF
TRBJ2-4	TRBV27	CASSLPGGIQYF
TRBJ2-2	TRBV12-5	CASGLARTSGPGELFF
TRBJ1-4	TRBV9	CASSVGSLANEKLFF
TRBJ2-1	TRBV11-2	CASSFKSSSYNEQFF
TRBJ2-1	TRBV7-8	CASSAGQGVVQFF
TRBJ2-5	TRBV14	CASSQDRGGQETQYF
TRBJ2-7	TRBV27	CASSLALGTSYEQYF
TRBJ1-2	TRBV6-5	CASSRQAGLGYTF
TRBJ2-1	TRBV5-1	CASSLDAAGTTNEQFF
TRBJ2-5	TRBV9	CASSVGRTSFETQYF
TRBJ2-7	TRBV11-2	CASTRAGEYEQYF
TRBJ2-3	TRBV29-1	CSGKVSNGSQYF
TRBJ2-7	TRBV7-9	CASRSGGHEQYF
TRBJ1-2	TRBV6-1	CASSEGYASGGYGYTF
TRBJ2-3	TRBV6-4	CARLVQRETF
TRBJ2-3	TRBV6-4	CASSEAGTDTQYF
TRBJ2-1	TRBV29-1	CSVIGLAYYNEQFF